The present TCR beta chain was sequenced within a study of cytomegalovirus exposure and HLA in healthy donors. This clone was counted only a few times. Antigen: not known. Findings and limits, study-wide: Reportedly, TCR beta sequences accurately predicted HLA-A and HLA-B alleles in most subjects. Most TCR sequences were uncommon, yet certain public TCRs appeared in many donors.

The CDR3 sequence is 14 residues long. CDR1 and CDR2 (germline): SEHNR, FQNEAQ (reference sequence). V lost 3 bases to trimming and J lost 1 base, with 9 bases between them. The PCR employed 60 Vbeta primers together with 13 Jbeta primers. Libraries were prepared by immunoSEQ multiplex PCR; TCRdb keeps only in-frame clonotypes and omits some of them. Of over 100,000 clones listed, approximately 72% are singletons. The gene calls are TRBV7-9 and TRBJ1-1; D ambiguous. The specimen sequenced was PBMCs. The sequence derives from a man in his late teens or twenties in good health and CMV-seronegative. The CDR3 region has the DNA TGTGCCAGCAGCTTCGAGGGTTGGAACACTGAAGCTTTCTTT. Translated, it gives CASSFEGWNTEAFF.